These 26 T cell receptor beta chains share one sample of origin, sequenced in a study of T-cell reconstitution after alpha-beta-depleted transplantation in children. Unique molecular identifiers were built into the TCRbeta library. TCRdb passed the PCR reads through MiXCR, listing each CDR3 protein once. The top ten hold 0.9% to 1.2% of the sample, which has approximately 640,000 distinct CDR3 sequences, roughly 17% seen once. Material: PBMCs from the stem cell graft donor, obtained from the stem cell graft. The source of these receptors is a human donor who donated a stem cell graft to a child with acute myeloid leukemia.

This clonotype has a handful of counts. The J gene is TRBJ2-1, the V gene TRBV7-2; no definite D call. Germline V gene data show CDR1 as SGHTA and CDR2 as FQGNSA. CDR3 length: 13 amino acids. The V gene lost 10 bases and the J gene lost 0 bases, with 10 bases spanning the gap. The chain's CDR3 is CATMENSYNEQFF. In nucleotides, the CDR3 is TGTGCCACGATGGAGAACTCCTACAATGAGCAGTTCTTC.

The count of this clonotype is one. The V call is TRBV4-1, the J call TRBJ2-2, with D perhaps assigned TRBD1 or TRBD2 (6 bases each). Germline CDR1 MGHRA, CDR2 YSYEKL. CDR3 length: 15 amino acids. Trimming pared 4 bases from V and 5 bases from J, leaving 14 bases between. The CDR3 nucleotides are TGCGCCAGCAGCCCTTCTCGGGGGCGGACCGGGGAGCTGTTTTTT. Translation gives CASSPSRGRTGELFF.

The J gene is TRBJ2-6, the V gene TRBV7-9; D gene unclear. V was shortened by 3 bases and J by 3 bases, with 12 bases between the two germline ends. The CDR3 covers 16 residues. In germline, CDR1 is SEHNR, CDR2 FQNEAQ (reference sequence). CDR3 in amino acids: CASSLLGPSGANVLTF. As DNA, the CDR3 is TGTGCCAGCAGCTTGTTAGGGCCGAGTGGGGCCAACGTCCTGACTTTC.

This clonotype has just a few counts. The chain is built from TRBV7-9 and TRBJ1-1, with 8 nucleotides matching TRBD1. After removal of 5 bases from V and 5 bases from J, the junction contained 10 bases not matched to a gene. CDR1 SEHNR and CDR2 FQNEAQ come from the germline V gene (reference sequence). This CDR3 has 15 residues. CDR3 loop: CASSLWTGLGTEAFF. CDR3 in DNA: TGTGCCAGCAGCCTTTGGACAGGGCTGGGAACTGAAGCTTTCTTT.

CDR3 in amino acids: CSAAKTGAEETQYF. CDR3 DNA sequence: TGCAGTGCCGCTAAGACAGGGGCCGAAGAGACCCAGTACTTC. The V and J genes are TRBV20-1 and TRBJ2-5; 8 nucleotides agree with TRBD1. CDR1 and CDR2 (germline): DFQATT, SNEGSKA (reference sequence). V gave up 6 bases and J gave up 3 bases; unmatched junction bases: 9. This CDR3 comprises 14 residues.

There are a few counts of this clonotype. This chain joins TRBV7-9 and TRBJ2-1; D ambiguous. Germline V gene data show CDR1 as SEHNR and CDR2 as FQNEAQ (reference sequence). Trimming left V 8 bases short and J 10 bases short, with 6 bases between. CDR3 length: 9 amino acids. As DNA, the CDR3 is TGTGCCAGCGGGAAGGAGCAGTTCTTC. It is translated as CASGKEQFF. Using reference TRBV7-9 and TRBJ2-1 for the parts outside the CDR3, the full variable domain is DTGVSQNPRHKITKRGQNVTFRCDPISEHNRLYWYRQTLGQGPEFLTYFQNEAQLEKSRLLSDRFSAERPKGSFSTLEIQRTEQGDSAMYLCASGKEQFFGPGTRLTVL.

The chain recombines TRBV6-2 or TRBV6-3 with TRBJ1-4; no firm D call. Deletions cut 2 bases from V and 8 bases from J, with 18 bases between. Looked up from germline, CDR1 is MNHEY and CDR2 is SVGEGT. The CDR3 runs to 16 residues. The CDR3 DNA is TGTGCCAGCAGTTACCGGCAACAGTGGAGTGGGGAAAAACTGTTTTTT. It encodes CASSYRQQWSGEKLFF.

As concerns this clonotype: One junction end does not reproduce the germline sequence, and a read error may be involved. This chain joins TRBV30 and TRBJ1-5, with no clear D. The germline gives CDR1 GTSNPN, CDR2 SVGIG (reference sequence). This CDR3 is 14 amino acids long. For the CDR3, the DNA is TGTGCCTGTCAGGTTTCCCCTAGCAATAAGCCCCAGCATTTT. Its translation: CACQVSPSNKPQHF.

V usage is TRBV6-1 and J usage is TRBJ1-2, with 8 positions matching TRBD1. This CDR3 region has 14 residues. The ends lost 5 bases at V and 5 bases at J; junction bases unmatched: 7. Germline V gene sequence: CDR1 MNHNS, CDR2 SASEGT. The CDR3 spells CASSTQQGGYGYTF. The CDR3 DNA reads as TGTGCCAGCAGTACCCAACAGGGGGGGTATGGCTACACCTTC.

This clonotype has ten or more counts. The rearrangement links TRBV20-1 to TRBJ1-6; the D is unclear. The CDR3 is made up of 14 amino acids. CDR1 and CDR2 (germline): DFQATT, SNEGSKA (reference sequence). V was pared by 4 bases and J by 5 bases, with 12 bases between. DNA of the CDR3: TGCAGTGCTAAGAGGTCGGGCAATAATTCACCCCTCCACTTT. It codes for CSAKRSGNNSPLHF.

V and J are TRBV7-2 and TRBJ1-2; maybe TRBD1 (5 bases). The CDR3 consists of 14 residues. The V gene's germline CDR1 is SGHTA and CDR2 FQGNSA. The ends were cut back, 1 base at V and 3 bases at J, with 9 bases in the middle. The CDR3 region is CASSLDLGDYGYTF. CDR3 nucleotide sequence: TGTGCCAGCAGCTTAGACCTGGGGGACTATGGCTACACCTTC.

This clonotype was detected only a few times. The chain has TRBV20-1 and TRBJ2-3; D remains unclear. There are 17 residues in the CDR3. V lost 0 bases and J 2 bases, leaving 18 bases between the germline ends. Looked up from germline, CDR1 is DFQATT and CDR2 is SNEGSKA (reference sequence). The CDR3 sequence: CSAREPPLRRLTDTQYF. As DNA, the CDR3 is TGCAGTGCTAGAGAGCCCCCCCTCCGCAGACTCACAGATACGCAGTATTTT.

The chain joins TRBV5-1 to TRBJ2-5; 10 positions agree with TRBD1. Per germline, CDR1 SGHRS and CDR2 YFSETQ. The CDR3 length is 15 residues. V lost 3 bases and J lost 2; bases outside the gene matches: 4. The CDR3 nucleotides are TGCGCCAGCAGCTGGTCGGACAGGGGGCAAGAGACCCAGTACTTC. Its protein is CASSWSDRGQETQYF.

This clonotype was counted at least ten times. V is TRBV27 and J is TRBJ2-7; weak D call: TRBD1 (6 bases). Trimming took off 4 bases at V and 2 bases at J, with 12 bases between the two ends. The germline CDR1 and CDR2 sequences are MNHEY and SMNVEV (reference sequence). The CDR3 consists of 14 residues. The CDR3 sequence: CASSYLQGPYEQYF. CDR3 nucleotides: TGTGCCAGCAGTTACTTACAGGGTCCCTACGAGCAGTACTTC.

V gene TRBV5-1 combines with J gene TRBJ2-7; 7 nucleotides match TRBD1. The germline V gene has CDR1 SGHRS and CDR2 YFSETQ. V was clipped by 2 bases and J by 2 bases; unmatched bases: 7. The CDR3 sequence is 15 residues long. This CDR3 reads CASSFTGTEPYEQYF. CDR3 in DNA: TGCGCCAGCAGCTTTACCGGGACAGAACCCTACGAGCAGTACTTC. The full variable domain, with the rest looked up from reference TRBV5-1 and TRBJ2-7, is KAGVTQTPRYLIKTRGQQVTLSCSPISGHRSVSWYQQTPGQGLQFLFEYFSETQRNKGNFPGRFSGRQFSNSRSEMNVSTLELGDSALYLCASSFTGTEPYEQYFGPGTRLTVT.

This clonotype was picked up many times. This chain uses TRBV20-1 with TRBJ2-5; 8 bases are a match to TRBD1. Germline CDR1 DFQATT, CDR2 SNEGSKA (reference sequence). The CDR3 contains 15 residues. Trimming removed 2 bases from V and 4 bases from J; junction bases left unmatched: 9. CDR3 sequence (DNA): TGCAGTGCTAGACGGTTGACAGGGACAGGAGAGACCCAGTACTTC. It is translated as CSARRLTGTGETQYF.

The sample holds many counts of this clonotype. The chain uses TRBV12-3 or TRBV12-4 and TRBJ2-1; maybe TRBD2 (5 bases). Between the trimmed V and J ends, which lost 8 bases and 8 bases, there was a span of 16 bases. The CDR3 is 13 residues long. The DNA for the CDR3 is TGTGCCAGCGGCCGCGGGCAGATCGATGAGCAGTTCTTC. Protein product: CASGRGQIDEQFF.

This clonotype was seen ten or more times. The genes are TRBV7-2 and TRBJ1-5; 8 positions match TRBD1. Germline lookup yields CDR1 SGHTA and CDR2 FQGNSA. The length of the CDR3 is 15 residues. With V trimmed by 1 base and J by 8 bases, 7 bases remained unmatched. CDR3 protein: CASSLDRGMGKPQHF. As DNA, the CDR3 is TGTGCCAGCAGCTTAGACAGGGGGATGGGAAAGCCCCAGCATTTT.

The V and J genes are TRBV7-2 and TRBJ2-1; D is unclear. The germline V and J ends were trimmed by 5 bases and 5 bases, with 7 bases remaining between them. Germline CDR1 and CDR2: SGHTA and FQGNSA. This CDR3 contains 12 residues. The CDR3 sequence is CASSQQNNEQFF. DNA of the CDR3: TGTGCCAGCAGCCAACAGAACAATGAGCAGTTCTTC.

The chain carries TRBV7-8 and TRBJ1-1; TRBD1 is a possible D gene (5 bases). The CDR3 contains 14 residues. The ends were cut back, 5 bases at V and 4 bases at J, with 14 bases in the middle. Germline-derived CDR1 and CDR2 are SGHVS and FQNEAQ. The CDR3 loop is CASSLGLRVTEAFF. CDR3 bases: TGTGCCAGCAGCCTGGGGCTCCGGGTCACTGAAGCTTTCTTT.

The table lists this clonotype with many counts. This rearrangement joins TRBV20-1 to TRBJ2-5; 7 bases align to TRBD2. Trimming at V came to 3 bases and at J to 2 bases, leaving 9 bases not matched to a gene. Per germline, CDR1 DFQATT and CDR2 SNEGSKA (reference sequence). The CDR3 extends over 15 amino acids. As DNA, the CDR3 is TGCAGTGCTAGGGTCCGCACTAGCGCACAAGAGACCCAGTACTTC. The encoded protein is CSARVRTSAQETQYF.

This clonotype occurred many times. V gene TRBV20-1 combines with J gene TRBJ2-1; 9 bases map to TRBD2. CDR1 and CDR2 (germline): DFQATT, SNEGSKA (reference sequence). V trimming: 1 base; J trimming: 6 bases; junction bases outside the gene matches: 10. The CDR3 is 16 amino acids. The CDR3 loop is CSARGIGAGGFNEQFF. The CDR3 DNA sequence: TGCAGTGCTAGAGGAATAGGCGCGGGGGGGTTCAATGAGCAGTTCTTC.

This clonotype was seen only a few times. The CDR3 protein is CASSPPTDSEAFF. The DNA of the CDR3 is TGTGCCAGCAGCCCCCCCACGGACTCTGAAGCTTTCTTT. V usage is TRBV7-6 and J usage is TRBJ1-1; D unresolved. Germline V gene lookup returns CDR1 SGHVS and CDR2 FNYEAQ. Trimming pared 5 bases from V and 6 bases from J, leaving 13 bases between. The CDR3 spans 13 residues.

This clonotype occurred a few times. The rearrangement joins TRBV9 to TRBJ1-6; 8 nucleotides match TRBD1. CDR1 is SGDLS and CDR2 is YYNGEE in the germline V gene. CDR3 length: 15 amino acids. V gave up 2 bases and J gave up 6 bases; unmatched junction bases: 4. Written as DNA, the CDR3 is TGTGCCAGCAGCGTCACAGGGGGGTTTAATTCACCCCTCCACTTT. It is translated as CASSVTGGFNSPLHF.

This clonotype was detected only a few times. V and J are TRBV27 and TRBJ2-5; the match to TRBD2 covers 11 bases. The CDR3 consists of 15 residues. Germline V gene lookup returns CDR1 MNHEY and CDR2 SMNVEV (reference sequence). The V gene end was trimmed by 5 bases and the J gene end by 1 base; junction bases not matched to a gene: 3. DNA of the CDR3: TGTGCCAGCAGTGGGGGACTAGCGGCCCAAGAGACCCAGTACTTC. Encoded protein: CASSGGLAAQETQYF.

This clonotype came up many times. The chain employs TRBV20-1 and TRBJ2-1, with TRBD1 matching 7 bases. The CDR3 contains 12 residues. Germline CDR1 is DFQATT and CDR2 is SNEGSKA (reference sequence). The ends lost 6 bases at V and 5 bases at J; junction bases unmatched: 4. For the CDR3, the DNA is TGCAGTGCCGGGACAGAGAACAATGAGCAGTTCTTC. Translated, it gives CSAGTENNEQFF.